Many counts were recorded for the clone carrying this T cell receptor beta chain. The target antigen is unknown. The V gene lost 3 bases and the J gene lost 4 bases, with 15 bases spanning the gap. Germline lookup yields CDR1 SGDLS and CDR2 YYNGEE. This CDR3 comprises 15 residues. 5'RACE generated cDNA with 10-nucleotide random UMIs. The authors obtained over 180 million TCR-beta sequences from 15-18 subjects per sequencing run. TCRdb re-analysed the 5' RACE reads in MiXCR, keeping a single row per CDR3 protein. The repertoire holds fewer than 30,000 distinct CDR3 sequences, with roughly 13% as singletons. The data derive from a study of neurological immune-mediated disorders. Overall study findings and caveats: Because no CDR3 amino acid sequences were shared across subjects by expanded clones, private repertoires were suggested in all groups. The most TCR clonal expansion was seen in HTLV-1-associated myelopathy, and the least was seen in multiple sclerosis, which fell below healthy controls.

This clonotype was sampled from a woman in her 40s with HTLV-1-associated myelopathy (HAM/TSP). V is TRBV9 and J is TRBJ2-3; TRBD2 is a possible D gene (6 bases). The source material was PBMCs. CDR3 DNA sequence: TGTGCCAGCAGCGGGGGGACTTCCCCCCCAGATACGCAGTATTTT. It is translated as CASSGGTSPPDTQYF.